These T cell receptor beta chains were read from a single sample in a study of cytomegalovirus exposure and HLA in healthy donors. Produced via immunoSEQ multiplex PCR; TCRdb's table is partial and in-frame only. The table lists about 120,000 clones, 17% of them singletons, with roughly 3% in the top ten. Sequencing input: PBMCs. These receptors were taken from a female donor in good health and CMV-seropositive. Both conserved end residues are part of each CDR3. A D gene is named only where the DNA matches it firmly. Where a row states a size, it is once, few, many or the class of an expanded clone; other rows omit it.

J | D | size | V | CDR3 | DNA
TRBJ2-7 | . | . | TRBV4-2 | CASSQDVVYGVSSYEQYF | TGTGCCAGCAGCCAAGATGTCGTATACGGGGTGAGCTCCTACGAGCAGTACTTC
TRBJ2-5 | . | . | TRBV7-6 | CASSLDVSLALQQETQYF | TGTGCCAGCAGCTTAGATGTATCACTAGCTCTACAGCAAGAGACCCAGTACTTC
TRBJ2-7 | . | . | TRBV5-6 | CASSRLRRGVYEQYF | TGTGCCAGCAGCCGTCTTCGCAGGGGGGTCTACGAGCAGTACTTC
TRBJ2-3 | TRBD1 | few | TRBV19 | CATRQGHTQYF | TGTGCCACCCGACAGGGACATACGCAGTATTTT
TRBJ2-5 | . | . | TRBV2 | CATQLGGWGEGETQYF | TGTGCCACTCAATTGGGAGGATGGGGGGAAGGCGAGACCCAGTACTTC
TRBJ2-3 | TRBD1 | . | TRBV29-1 | CSVARDRVPTDTQYF | TGCAGCGTTGCCCGGGACAGGGTCCCCACAGATACGCAGTATTTT
TRBJ2-7 | TRBD2 | . | TRBV19 | CASSRRGLTSSSYEQYF | TGTGCCAGTAGTCGTCGCGGATTGACTAGCAGTTCCTACGAGCAGTACTTC
TRBJ2-7 | TRBD1 | . | TRBV29-1 | CSVRDSTYEQYF | TGCAGCGTTCGGGACAGCACCTACGAGCAGTACTTC
TRBJ2-5 | . | . | TRBV28 | CASSLTQGPNQETQYF | TGTGCCAGCAGTTTAACCCAGGGGCCTAACCAAGAGACCCAGTACTTC
TRBJ1-6 | . | few | TRBV7-8 | CASSDPMGGGSYNSPLHF | TGTGCCAGCAGCGACCCCATGGGGGGGGGATCCTATAATTCACCCCTCCACTTT
TRBJ1-2 | TRBD1 | few | TRBV5-1 | CASSPQGAGGYTF | TGCGCCAGCAGCCCACAGGGGGCGGGAGGCTACACCTTC
TRBJ2-1 | TRBD1 | . | TRBV9 | CASSITGADNEQFF | TGTGCCAGCTCGATTACAGGGGCAGACAATGAGCAGTTCTTC
TRBJ2-5 | . | . | TRBV4-3 | CASSRARQDAETQYF | TGCGCCAGCAGCCGGGCGAGACAGGACGCGGAGACCCAGTACTTC
TRBJ2-3 | TRBD1 | once | TRBV7-9 | CASSLGITGDAQYF | TGTGCCAGCAGCTTAGGAATTACAGGGGACGCGCAGTATTTT
TRBJ2-5 | . | few | TRBV5-6 | CASSFWESETQYF | TGTGCCAGCAGCTTTTGGGAGTCTGAGACCCAGTACTTC
TRBJ1-2 | . | . | TRBV20-1 | CSASSNYGYTF | TGCAGTGCGTCCTCTAACTATGGCTACACCTTC
TRBJ2-5 | . | few | TRBV4-1 | CASSQEGVLGETQYF | TGCGCCAGCAGCCAAGAAGGGGTATTGGGTGAGACCCAGTACTTC
TRBJ2-7 | . | . | TRBV30 | CAWSVAEYYEQYF | TGTGCCTGGAGTGTAGCCGAATACTACGAGCAGTACTTC
TRBJ2-3 | . | few | TRBV12-2 | CASRLALRTSGHTDTQYF | TGTGCAAGTCGCTTAGCGCTCCGGACTAGCGGACACACAGATACGCAGTATTTT
TRBJ2-2 | TRBD2 | . | TRBV4-2 | CASSQVSGGARSGELFF | TGTGCCAGCAGCCAAGTGAGCGGGGGGGCCCGGTCCGGGGAGCTGTTTTTT
TRBJ2-7 | . | few | TRBV4-3 | CASSQESGSSYEQYF | TGCGCCAGCAGCCAAGAGTCGGGGAGCTCCTACGAGCAGTACTTC
TRBJ1-2 | . | . | TRBV28 | CASSLRTGYGYTF | TGTGCCAGCAGTTTGCGAACAGGCTATGGCTACACCTTC
TRBJ2-1 | . | many | TRBV4-1 | CASSQDQRAYNEQFF | TGCGCCAGCAGCCAAGACCAGCGGGCCTACAATGAGCAGTTCTTC
TRBJ1-2 | TRBD1 | few | TRBV11-2 | CASSLTVAGGNYGYTF | TGTGCCAGCAGCTTAACAGTGGCAGGGGGTAACTATGGCTACACCTTC
TRBJ2-1 | . | few | TRBV4-3 | CASSQSSAGIGEQFF | TGCGCCAGCAGCCAATCTTCGGCAGGGATAGGCGAGCAGTTCTTC
TRBJ1-1 | . | . | TRBV6-1 | CASSERMGGLAFF | TGTGCCAGCAGTGAAAGAATGGGAGGGTTAGCTTTCTTT
TRBJ2-1 | TRBD2 | . | TRBV4-1 | CASSQDGASGGRRFF | TGCGCCAGCAGCCAAGATGGAGCATCCGGGGGGAGGCGGTTCTTC
TRBJ1-3 | . | few | TRBV28 | CASSRGGASGNTIYF | TGTGCCAGCAGCCGCGGGGGGGCCTCTGGAAACACCATATATTTT
TRBJ2-5 | TRBD2 | . | TRBV2 | CASSLSGGAGTQYF | TGTGCCAGCAGCCTAAGCGGGGGGGCCGGGACCCAGTACTTC
TRBJ1-1 | . | . | TRBV4-3 | CASSHGQNTEAFF | TGCGCCAGCAGCCACGGACAGAACACTGAAGCTTTCTTT
TRBJ2-1 | TRBD2 | few | TRBV19 | CASSRGTSVEGEQFF | TGTGCCAGTAGTAGGGGGACTAGCGTTGAGGGTGAGCAGTTCTTC
TRBJ2-1 | . | . | TRBV6-5 | CASSYSIGSTYNEQFF | TGTGCCAGCAGTTACTCGATCGGGAGCACCTACAATGAGCAGTTCTTC
TRBJ2-1 | . | few | TRBV2 | CASSEARRNEQFF | TGTGCCAGCAGTGAAGCAAGGAGGAATGAGCAGTTCTTC
TRBJ2-2 | TRBD1 | few | TRBV7-8 | CASSSRDRLFGELFF | TGTGCCAGCAGCTCCCGGGACAGGCTGTTCGGGGAGCTGTTTTTT
TRBJ1-2 | . | . | TRBV5-1 | CASGLAGNYGYTF | TGCGCCAGCGGACTCGCAGGCAACTATGGCTACACCTTC
TRBJ2-5 | TRBD2 | . | TRBV6-5 | CASSYASSGETQYF | TGTGCCAGCAGTTACGCGTCTAGCGGGGAGACCCAGTACTTC
TRBJ2-2 | . | few | TRBV10-3 | CAISDQTGPNTGELFF | TGTGCCATCAGTGACCAAACAGGGCCGAACACCGGGGAGCTGTTTTTT
TRBJ1-1 | . | . | TRBV13 | CASSFRGTEAFF | TGTGCCAGCAGCTTCAGGGGCACTGAAGCTTTCTTT
TRBJ1-5 | TRBD1 | . | TRBV7-8 | CASSADRAHQPQHF | TGTGCCAGCAGCGCGGACAGGGCGCATCAGCCCCAGCATTTT
TRBJ2-7 | TRBD2 | . | TRBV6-1 | CASSGPGTRRYEQYF | TGTGCCAGCAGTGGGCCCGGGACTAGGCGATACGAGCAGTACTTC
TRBJ2-1 | . | . | TRBV10-3 | CAISESQGTRNEQFF | TGTGCCATCAGTGAAAGCCAGGGAACTCGAAATGAGCAGTTCTTC
TRBJ2-1 | TRBD2 | few | TRBV5-1 | CASSILAGGHNEQFF | TGCGCCAGCAGCATTCTAGCGGGGGGTCACAATGAGCAGTTCTTC
TRBJ1-1 | . | once | TRBV19 | CASSNWGRRNTEAFF | TGTGCCAGTAGTAACTGGGGGCGGAGGAACACTGAAGCTTTCTTT
TRBJ1-5 | . | few | TRBV28 | CASSQSGGNQPQHF | TGTGCCAGCAGCCAATCAGGGGGCAATCAGCCCCAGCATTTT
TRBJ2-6 | . | . | TRBV5-1 | CASSLRGGANPGANVLTF | TGCGCCAGCAGCTTGCGAGGGGGGGCAAACCCTGGGGCCAACGTCCTGACTTTC
TRBJ2-7 | TRBD2 | . | TRBV6-4 | CASSDWSLAENEQYF | TGTGCCAGCAGTGACTGGTCTCTAGCGGAGAACGAGCAGTACTTC
TRBJ1-5 | . | few | TRBV19 | CASSSEVSNQPQHF | TGTGCCAGTAGCAGCGAGGTCAGCAATCAGCCCCAGCATTTT
TRBJ2-7 | TRBD1 | . | TRBV6-5 | CASRRQGPAYEQYF | TGTGCCAGCAGGCGACAGGGGCCCGCCTACGAGCAGTACTTC
TRBJ2-7 | TRBD1 | once | TRBV2 | CASSGGQGFYEQYF | TGTGCCAGCAGTGGTGGACAGGGGTTCTACGAGCAGTACTTC
TRBJ2-7 | TRBD2 | . | TRBV5-4 | CASSLAGGRGFYEQYF | TGTGCCAGCAGCTTGGCGGGGGGGCGGGGGTTCTACGAGCAGTACTTC
TRBJ1-3 | . | . | TRBV15 | CATSRGPPRIGGNTIYF | TGTGCCACCAGCAGAGGTCCCCCCAGAATTGGTGGAAACACCATATATTTT
TRBJ2-1 | TRBD2 | . | TRBV30 | CAWERGRLAGAYNEQFF | TGTGCCTGGGAACGTGGGCGACTAGCGGGAGCTTACAATGAGCAGTTCTTC
TRBJ2-5 | . | few | TRBV6-1 | CASSELGGGVSETQYF | TGTGCCAGCAGTGAATTGGGCGGGGGCGTGTCAGAGACCCAGTACTTC
TRBJ2-2 | TRBD2 | . | TRBV9 | CASSVVAGGTGELFF | TGTGCCAGCAGCGTAGTAGCGGGGGGCACCGGGGAGCTGTTTTTT
TRBJ2-1 | TRBD2 | . | TRBV5-4 | CASSSGLAGGNEQFF | TGTGCCAGCAGCTCGGGACTAGCGGGAGGGAATGAGCAGTTCTTC
TRBJ1-2 | TRBD1 | . | TRBV7-2 | CASSSGQGYGYTF | TGTGCCAGCAGCTCCGGACAGGGGTATGGCTACACCTTC